Listed below are T cell receptor beta chains from one sample, sequenced in a study of early T cells in non-severe SARS-CoV-2 infection. TCRdb ran MiXCR on the 5' RACE reads and lists one entry per CDR3 protein. There are approximately 70,000 distinct CDR3 sequences in the sample; more than 3.5% occur only once, and approximately 3.6% lies in the top ten. The specimen was whole blood, collected at baseline. The receptors here all came from an adult who was a healthcare worker with PCR-confirmed SARS-CoV-2 infection or an uninfected control (not recorded which). The donor label of this sample is uncertain. Each CDR3 is given with its conserved first and last residue. Each record gives: V gene, clone size, J gene, D gene, CDR3 DNA, CDR3 protein. A D gene is named only where the DNA matches it firmly. The size of a clone is reported for some rows only, either as once, few or many, or as a class for expanded clones.

>TRBV6-5|many|TRBJ2-3|-
TGTGCCAGCAGTAAGGGTAGCGGTGGTTCCCGAGATACGCAGTATTTT
CASSKGSGGSRDTQYF
>TRBV5-4|many|TRBJ2-7|-
TGTGCCAGCAGCTTCGGCACCTTCTACGAGCAGTACTTC
CASSFGTFYEQYF
>TRBV27|few|TRBJ2-4|-
TGTGCCAGCAGTTTAGGGATAGCCAAAAACATTCAGTACTTC
CASSLGIAKNIQYF
>TRBV13|-|TRBJ2-7|TRBD2
TGTGCCAGCAGCGGTGGACTAGCGGGGGCCTACGAGCAGTACTTC
CASSGGLAGAYEQYF
>TRBV10-3|few|TRBJ1-5|TRBD1
TGTGCCATCAGTGAGTTGGGACAGAATCAGCCCCAGCATTTT
CAISELGQNQPQHF
>TRBV5-6|few|TRBJ1-6|-
TGTGCCAGCAGCTTGTATTCCACGCCCTATAATTCACCCCTCCACTTT
CASSLYSTPYNSPLHF
>TRBV5-4|many|TRBJ2-1|TRBD1
TGTGCCAGCAGCATTTCCGGGACAGGGACCTACAATGAGCAGTTCTTC
CASSISGTGTYNEQFF
>TRBV7-8|many|TRBJ2-7|-
TGTGCCAGCAGCTTAGCGCCGGGTTACGAGCAGTACTTC
CASSLAPGYEQYF
>TRBV4-3|few|TRBJ1-2|-
TGCGCCAGCAGCCAAGGATTGGGCACAGGATATGGCTACACCTTC
CASSQGLGTGYGYTF
>TRBV6-6|few|TRBJ2-3|-
TGTGCCAGCAGTTACGAGGATTGGACACCATATACGCAGTATTTT
CASSYEDWTPYTQYF
>TRBV6-5|-|TRBJ1-1|-
TGTGCCAGCAGTCACACTCGAGCTTTCTTT
CASSHTRAFF
>TRBV11-3|few|TRBJ2-1|TRBD2
TGTGCCAGCAGCCACAGCGGGGCACCCTACAATGAGCAGTTCTTC
CASSHSGAPYNEQFF
>TRBV6-6|many|TRBJ2-3|TRBD2
TGTGCCAGCAGTTCGGGGGGACATACGCAGTATTTT
CASSSGGHTQYF
>TRBV11-2|many|TRBJ2-3|-
TGTGCCAGCAGCTTAGTCGGGGAGACAGATACGCAGTATTTT
CASSLVGETDTQYF
>TRBV29-1|many|TRBJ1-1|TRBD1
TGCAGCGTTGGAGCGGGGGGGACAGGGAACACTGAAGCTTTCTTT
CSVGAGGTGNTEAFF
>TRBV9|many|TRBJ1-4|-
TGTGCCAGCAGCGGTGACAGTTGGGGTGAAAAACTGTTTTTT
CASSGDSWGEKLFF
>TRBV2|few|TRBJ2-7|-
TGTGCCAGCAGGATGGGGGGATACGAGCAGTACTTC
CASRMGGYEQYF
>TRBV5-5|-|TRBJ2-6|-
TGTGCCAGCAGCCCCTCAAGCTCTGGGGCCAACGTCCTGACTTTC
CASSPSSSGANVLTF
>TRBV19|few|TRBJ1-5|-
TGTGCCAGTAGTATCCAGGGAGAGAGGAATCAGCCCCAGCATTTT
CASSIQGERNQPQHF
>TRBV5-1|many|TRBJ1-2|TRBD1
TGCGCCAGCAGCTTGGAGACAGGGGGGAACTATGGCTACACCTTC
CASSLETGGNYGYTF